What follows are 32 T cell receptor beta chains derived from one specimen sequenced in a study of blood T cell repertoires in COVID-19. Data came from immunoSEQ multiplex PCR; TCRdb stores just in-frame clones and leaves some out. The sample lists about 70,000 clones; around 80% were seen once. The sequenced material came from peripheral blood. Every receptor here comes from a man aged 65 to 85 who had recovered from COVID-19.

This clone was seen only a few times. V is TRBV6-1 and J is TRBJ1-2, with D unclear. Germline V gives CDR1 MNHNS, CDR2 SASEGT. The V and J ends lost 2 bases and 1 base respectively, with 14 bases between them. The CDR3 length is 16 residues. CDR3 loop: CASSEFRDSNNYGYTF. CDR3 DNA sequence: TGTGCCAGCAGTGAATTCCGAGACTCGAATAACTATGGCTACACCTTC.

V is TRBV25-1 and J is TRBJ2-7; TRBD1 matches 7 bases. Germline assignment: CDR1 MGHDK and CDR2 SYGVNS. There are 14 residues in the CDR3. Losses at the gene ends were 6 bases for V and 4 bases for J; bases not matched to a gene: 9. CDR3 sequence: CASRKTGPNYEQYF. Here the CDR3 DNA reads TGTGCCAGCAGAAAGACAGGGCCCAATTACGAGCAGTACTTC.

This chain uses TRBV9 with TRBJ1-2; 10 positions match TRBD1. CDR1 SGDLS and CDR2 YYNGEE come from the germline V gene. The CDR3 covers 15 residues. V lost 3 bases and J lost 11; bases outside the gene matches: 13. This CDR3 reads CASSGGAGTGEGYTF. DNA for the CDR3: TGTGCCAGCAGCGGGGGGGCCGGGACAGGGGAGGGATACACCTTC.

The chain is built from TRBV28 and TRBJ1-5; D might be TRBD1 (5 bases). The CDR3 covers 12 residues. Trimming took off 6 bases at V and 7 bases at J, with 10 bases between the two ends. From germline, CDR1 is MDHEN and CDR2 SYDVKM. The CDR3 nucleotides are TGTGCCAGCAGCGGTCGGGGGCAGCCCCAGCATTTT. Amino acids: CASSGRGQPQHF.

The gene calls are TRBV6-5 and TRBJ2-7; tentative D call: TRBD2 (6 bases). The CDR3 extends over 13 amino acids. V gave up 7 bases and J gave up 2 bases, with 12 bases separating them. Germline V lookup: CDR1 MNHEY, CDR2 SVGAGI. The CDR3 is CASTSAEPYEQYF. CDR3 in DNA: TGTGCCAGCACTAGCGCTGAACCCTACGAGCAGTACTTC.

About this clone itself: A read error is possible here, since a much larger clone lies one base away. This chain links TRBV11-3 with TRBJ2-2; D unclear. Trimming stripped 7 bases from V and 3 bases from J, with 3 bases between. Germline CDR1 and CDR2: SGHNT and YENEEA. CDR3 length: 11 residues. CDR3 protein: CASTDTGELFF. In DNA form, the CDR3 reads TGTGCCAGCACCGACACCGGGGAGCTGTTTTTT.

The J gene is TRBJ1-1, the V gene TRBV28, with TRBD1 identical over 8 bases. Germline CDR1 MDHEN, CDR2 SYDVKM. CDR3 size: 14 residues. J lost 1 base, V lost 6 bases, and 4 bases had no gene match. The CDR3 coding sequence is TGTGCCAGCAGGGGGACAGGCAGGAACACTGAAGCTTTCTTT. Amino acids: CASRGTGRNTEAFF.

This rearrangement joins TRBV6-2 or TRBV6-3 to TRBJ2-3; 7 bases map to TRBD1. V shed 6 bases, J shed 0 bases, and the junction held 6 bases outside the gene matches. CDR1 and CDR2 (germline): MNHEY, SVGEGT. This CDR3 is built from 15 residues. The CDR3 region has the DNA TGTGCCAGCAGCCTTACAGGGGTTAGCACAGATACGCAGTATTTT. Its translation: CASSLTGVSTDTQYF.

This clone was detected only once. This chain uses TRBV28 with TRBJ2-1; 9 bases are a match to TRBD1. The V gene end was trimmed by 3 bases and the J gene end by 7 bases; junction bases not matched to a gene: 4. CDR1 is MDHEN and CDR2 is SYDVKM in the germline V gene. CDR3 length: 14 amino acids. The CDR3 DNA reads TGTGCCAGCAGTTTGACAGGGGGATGGAATGAGCAGTTCTTC. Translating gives CASSLTGGWNEQFF.

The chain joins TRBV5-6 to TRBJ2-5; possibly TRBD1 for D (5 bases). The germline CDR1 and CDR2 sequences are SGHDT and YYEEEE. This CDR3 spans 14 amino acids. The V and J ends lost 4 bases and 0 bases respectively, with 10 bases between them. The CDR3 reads CASSLDSYQETQYF. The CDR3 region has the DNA TGTGCCAGCAGCCTCGACAGTTACCAAGAGACCCAGTACTTC. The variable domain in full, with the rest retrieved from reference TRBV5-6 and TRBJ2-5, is DAGVTQSPTHLIKTRGQQVTLRCSPKSGHDTVSWYQQALGQGPQFIFQYYEEEERQRGNFPDRFSGHQFPNYSSELNVNALLLGDSALYLCASSLDSYQETQYFGPGTRLLVL.

CDR3 sequence: CASSYSGGQGRPGANVLTF. Written as DNA, the CDR3 is TGTGCCAGCAGTTACTCAGGAGGACAGGGGAGGCCTGGGGCCAACGTCCTGACTTTC. The chain joins TRBV6-2 or TRBV6-3 to TRBJ2-6; TRBD1 matches at 9 bases. The CDR3 spans 19 residues. Losses at the gene ends were 0 bases for V and 2 bases for J; bases not matched to a gene: 8. Germline-derived CDR1 and CDR2 are MNHEY and SVGEGT.

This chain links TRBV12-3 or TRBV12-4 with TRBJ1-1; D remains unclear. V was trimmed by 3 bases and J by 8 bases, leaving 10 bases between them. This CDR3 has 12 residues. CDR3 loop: CASSFSTAEAFF. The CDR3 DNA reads TGTGCCAGCAGTTTTAGTACAGCCGAAGCTTTCTTT.

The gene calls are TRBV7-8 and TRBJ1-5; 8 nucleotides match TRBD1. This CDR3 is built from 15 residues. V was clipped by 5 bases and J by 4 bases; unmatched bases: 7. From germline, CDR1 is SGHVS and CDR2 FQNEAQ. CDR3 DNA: TGTGCCAGCAGCAAAACAGGGGGGTCGAATCAGCCCCAGCATTTT. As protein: CASSKTGGSNQPQHF.

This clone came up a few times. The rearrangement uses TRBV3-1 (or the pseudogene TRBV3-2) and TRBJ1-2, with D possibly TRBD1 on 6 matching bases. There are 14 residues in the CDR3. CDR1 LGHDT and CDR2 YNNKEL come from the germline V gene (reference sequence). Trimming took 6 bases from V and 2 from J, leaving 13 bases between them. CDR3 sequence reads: CASSGLDSNYGYTF. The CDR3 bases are TGTGCCAGCAGTGGTCTGGACAGCAACTATGGCTACACCTTC.

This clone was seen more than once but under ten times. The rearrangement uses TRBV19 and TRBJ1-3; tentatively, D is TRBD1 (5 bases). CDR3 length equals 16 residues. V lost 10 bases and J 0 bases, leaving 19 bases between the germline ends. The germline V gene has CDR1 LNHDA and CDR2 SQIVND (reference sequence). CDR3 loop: CATSPMGLFSGNTIYF. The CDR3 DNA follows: TGTGCCACCTCCCCCATGGGACTTTTCTCTGGAAACACCATATATTTT. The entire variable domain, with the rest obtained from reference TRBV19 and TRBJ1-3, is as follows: DGGITQSPKYLFRKEGQNVTLSCEQNLNHDAMYWYRQDPGQGLRLIYYSQIVNDFQKGDIAEGYSVSREKKESFPLTVTSAQKNPTAFYLCATSPMGLFSGNTIYFGEGSWLTVV.

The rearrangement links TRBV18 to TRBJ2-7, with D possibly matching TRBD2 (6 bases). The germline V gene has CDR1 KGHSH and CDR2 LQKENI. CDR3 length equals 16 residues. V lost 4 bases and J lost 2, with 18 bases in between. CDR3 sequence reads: CASSRGPGTFAYEQYF. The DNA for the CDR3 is TGTGCCAGCTCACGCGGGCCCGGGACTTTCGCCTACGAGCAGTACTTC.

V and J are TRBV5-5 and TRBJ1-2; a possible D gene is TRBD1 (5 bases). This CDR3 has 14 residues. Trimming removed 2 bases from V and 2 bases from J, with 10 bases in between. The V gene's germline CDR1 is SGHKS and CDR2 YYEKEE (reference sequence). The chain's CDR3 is CASSFGGENYGYTF. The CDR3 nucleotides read TGTGCCAGCAGCTTCGGGGGGGAAAACTATGGCTACACCTTC.

CDR3 sequence reads: CASSRDRGDYNSPLHF. DNA for the CDR3: TGTGCCAGCAGTAGGGACAGGGGAGATTATAATTCACCCCTCCACTTT. The chain uses TRBV28 and TRBJ1-6; 10 positions match TRBD1. CDR3 length: 16 residues. The germline CDR1 and CDR2 sequences are MDHEN and SYDVKM. The V gene end was trimmed by 5 bases and the J gene end by 4 bases; junction bases not matched to a gene: 5.

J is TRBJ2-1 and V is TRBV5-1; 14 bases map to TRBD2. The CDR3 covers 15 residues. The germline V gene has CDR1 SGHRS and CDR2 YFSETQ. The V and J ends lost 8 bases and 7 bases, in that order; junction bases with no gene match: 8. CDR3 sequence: CASADGTSGGNEQFF. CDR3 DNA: TGCGCCAGTGCGGATGGGACTAGCGGGGGAAATGAGCAGTTCTTC. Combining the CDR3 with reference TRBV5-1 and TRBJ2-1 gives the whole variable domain KAGVTQTPRYLIKTRGQQVTLSCSPISGHRSVSWYQQTPGQGLQFLFEYFSETQRNKGNFPGRFSGRQFSNSRSEMNVSTLELGDSALYLCASADGTSGGNEQFFGPGTRLTVL.

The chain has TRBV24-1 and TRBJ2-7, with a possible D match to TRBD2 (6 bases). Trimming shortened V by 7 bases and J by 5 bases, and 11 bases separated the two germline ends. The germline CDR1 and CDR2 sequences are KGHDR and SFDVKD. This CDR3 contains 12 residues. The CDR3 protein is CATRGLGDEQYF. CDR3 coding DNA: TGTGCCACCAGGGGACTTGGGGACGAGCAGTACTTC.

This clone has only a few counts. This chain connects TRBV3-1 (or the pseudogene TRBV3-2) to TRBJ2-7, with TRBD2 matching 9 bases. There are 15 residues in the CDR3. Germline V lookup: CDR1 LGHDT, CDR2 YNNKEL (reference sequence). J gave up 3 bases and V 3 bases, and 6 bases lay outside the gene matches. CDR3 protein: CASSHRLAVIYEQYF. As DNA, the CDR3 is TGTGCCAGCAGCCACCGACTAGCGGTGATCTACGAGCAGTACTTC.

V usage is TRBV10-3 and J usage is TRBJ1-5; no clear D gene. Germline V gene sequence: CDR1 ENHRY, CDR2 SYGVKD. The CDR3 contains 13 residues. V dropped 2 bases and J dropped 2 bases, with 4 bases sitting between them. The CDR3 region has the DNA TGTGCCATCAGTGAGCAGGGCAATCAGCCCCAGCATTTT. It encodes CAISEQGNQPQHF.

The CDR3: CASSLYSSPSNQPQHF. CDR3 in DNA: TGTGCCAGCAGTTTATATTCCAGTCCCAGCAATCAGCCCCAGCATTTT. This chain connects TRBV27 to TRBJ1-5; D gene ambiguous. The CDR3 loop spans 16 amino acids. Germline CDR1 MNHEY, CDR2 SMNVEV (reference sequence). Trimming stripped 1 base from V and 1 base from J, with 11 bases between.

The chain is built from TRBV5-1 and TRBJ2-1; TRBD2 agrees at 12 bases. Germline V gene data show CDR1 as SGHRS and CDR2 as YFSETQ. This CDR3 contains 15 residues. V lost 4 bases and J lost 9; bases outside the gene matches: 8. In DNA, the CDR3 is TGCGCCAGCAGCAGACTAGCGGGAGTGAGGGTTGAGCAGTTCTTC. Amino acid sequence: CASSRLAGVRVEQFF.

CDR3: CASNSPTGEITDTQYF. CDR3 sequence (DNA): TGTGCCAGCAACTCGCCTACAGGGGAAATCACAGATACGCAGTATTTT. The V and J genes are TRBV7-2 and TRBJ2-3; 7 nucleotides line up with TRBD1. Germline CDR1 reads SGHTA; CDR2 reads FQGNSA. The CDR3 runs 16 residues. V lost 7 bases to trimming and J lost 2 bases; unmatched junction nucleotides: 12. The whole variable domain, remainder taken from reference TRBV7-2 and TRBJ2-3, is GAGVSQSPSNKVTEKGKDVELRCDPISGHTALYWYRQSLGQGLEFLIYFQGNSAPDKSGLPSDRFSAERTGGSVSTLTIQRTQQEDSAVYLCASNSPTGEITDTQYFGPGTRLTVL.

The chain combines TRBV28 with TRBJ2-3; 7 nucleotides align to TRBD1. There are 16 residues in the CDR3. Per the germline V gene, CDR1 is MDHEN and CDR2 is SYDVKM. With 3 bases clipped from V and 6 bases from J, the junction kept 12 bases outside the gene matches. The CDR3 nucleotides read TGTGCCAGCAGTTTCATAGGGCAGGGGGTAGCTGATACGCAGTATTTT. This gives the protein CASSFIGQGVADTQYF. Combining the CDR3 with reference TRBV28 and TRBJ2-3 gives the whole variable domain DVKVTQSSRYLVKRTGEKVFLECVQDMDHENMFWYRQDPGLGLRLIYFSYDVKMKEKGDIPEGYSVSREKKERFSLILESASTNQTSMYLCASSFIGQGVADTQYFGPGTRLTVL.

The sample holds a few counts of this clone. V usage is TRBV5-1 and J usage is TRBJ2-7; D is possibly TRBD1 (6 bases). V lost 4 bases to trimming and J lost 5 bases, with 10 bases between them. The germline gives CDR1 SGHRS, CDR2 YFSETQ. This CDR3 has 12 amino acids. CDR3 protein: CASSRQDDEQYF. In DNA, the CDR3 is TGCGCCAGCAGCAGACAGGACGACGAGCAGTACTTC.

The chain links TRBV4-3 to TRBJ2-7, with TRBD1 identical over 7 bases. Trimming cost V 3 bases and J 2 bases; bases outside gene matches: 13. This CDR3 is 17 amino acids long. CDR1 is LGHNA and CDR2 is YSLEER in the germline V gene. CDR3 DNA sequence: TGCGCCAGCAGCCAGAGCATTACCAGGGACAGAGCCTACGAGCAGTACTTC. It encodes CASSQSITRDRAYEQYF.

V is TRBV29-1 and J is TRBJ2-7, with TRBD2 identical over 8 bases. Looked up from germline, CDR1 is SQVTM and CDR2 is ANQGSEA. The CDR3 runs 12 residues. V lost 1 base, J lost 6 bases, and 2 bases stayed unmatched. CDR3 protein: CSVEAGGLEQYF. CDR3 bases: TGCAGCGTTGAAGCGGGGGGGCTCGAGCAGTACTTC.

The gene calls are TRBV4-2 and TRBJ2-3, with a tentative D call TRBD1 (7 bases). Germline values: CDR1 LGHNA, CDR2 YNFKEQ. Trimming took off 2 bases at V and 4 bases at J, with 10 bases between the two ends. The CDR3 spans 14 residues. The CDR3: CASSQTGEADTQYF. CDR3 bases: TGTGCCAGCAGCCAAACAGGGGAGGCAGATACGCAGTATTTT.

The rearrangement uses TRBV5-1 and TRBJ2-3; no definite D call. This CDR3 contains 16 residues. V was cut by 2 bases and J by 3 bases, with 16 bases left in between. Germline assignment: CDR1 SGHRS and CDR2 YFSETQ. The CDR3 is CASSFSPAKATDTQYF. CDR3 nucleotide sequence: TGCGCCAGCAGCTTCTCGCCCGCCAAAGCGACAGATACGCAGTATTTT.

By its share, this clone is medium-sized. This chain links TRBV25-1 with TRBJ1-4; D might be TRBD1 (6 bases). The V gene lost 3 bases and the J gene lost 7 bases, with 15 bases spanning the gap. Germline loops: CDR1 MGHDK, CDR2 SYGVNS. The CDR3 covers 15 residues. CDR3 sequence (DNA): TGTGCCAGCAGTGATACAGGGCCTCGGGGTGAAAAACTGTTTTTT. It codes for CASSDTGPRGEKLFF.